This TCR beta chain is drawn from a study of blood T cell repertoires in COVID-19. Study-wide context: The United States, Italy and Spain supplied acute and convalescent COVID-19 samples.

Germline lookup yields CDR1 SGHNT and CDR2 YENEEA. J lost 8 bases, V lost 4 bases, and 9 bases had no gene match. The CDR3 spans 15 residues. Authors' analysis steps: It was from reference gene primer amplification that nucleated cell counts were estimated. TCRdb's copy holds only in-frame clones and misses some; the assay was immunoSEQ multiplex PCR. V, J and clone size were drawn from that table, and D and trimming were deduced from the DNA. Among around 60,000 clones listed, around 74% were seen once. Specimen: peripheral blood. The source is a woman of 80 years or more with acute or convalescent COVID-19. The chain links TRBV11-3 to TRBJ1-4; 8 bases are shared with TRBD1. CDR3 residues: CASSSNPTGEEKLFF. DNA of the CDR3: TGTGCCAGCAGCTCCAACCCGACAGGGGAGGAAAAACTGTTTTTT.